This paragraph reports one T cell receptor (beta chain). Its matching antigen is unknown. Assay: immunoSEQ multiplex PCR; the TCRdb copy retains only in-frame clones and omits some. The sample holds tens of thousands of clones, 75% to 90% seen once. Time point reported: week 47, end of study. Each dose of the vaccine consisted of 300 ug of mutant IDH1 20-mer peptide, with topical imiquimod. The data derive from a study of a mutant IDH1 vaccine in newly diagnosed glioma. The overall study: It was radiotherapy, temozolomide, or both that patients received previously, with most receiving both.

The CDR3 loop spans 13 amino acids. Germline V gene sequence: CDR1 SGHRS, CDR2 YFSETQ. After removal of 3 bases from V and 5 bases from J, the junction contained 4 bases not matched to a gene. This specimen was PBMCs, taken from a glioma patient whose treatment included an IDH1 peptide vaccine. J is TRBJ2-5 and V is TRBV5-1; TRBD1 matches at 7 bases. The clonotype comes from a man between 25 and 39 years old with glioma. CDR3 protein: CASSCPRGETQYF. DNA for the CDR3: TGCGCCAGCAGCTGCCCCAGGGGGGAGACCCAGTACTTC.